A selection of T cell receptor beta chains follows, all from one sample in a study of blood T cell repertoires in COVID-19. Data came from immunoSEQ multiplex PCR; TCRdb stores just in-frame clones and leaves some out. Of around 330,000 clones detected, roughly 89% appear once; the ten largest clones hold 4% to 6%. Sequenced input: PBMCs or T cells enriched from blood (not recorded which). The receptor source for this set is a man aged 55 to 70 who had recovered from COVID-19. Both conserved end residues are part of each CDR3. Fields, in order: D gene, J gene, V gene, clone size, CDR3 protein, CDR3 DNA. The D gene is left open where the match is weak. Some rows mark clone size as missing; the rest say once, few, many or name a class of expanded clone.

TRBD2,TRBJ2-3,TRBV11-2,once,CASSPGTSGSTDAQYF,TGTGCCAGCAGCCCGGGGACTAGCGGGAGCACAGATGCGCAGTATTTT
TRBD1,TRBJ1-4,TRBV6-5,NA,CASSNAGQGNEKLFF,TGTGCCAGCAGTAACGCTGGACAGGGAAATGAAAAACTGTTTTTT
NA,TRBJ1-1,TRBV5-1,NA,CASRRLVNTEAFF,TGCGCCAGCCGTCGGTTAGTGAACACTGAAGCTTTCTTT
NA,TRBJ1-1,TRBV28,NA,CASTLGGSGNTEAFF,TGTGCCAGCACCTTGGGGGGGTCTGGGAACACTGAAGCTTTCTTT
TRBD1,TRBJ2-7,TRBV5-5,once,CASSPRGTGDYEQYF,TGTGCCAGCAGCCCTAGAGGGACAGGGGACTACGAGCAGTACTTC
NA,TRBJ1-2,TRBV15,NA,CATSIFGGYSNYGYTF,TGTGCCACCAGCATCTTCGGCGGCTACTCTAACTATGGCTACACCTTC
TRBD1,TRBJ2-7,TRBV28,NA,CASSPMGQGAVGPYEQYF,TGTGCCAGCAGTCCTATGGGACAGGGAGCCGTGGGGCCTTACGAGCAGTACTTC
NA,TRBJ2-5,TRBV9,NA,CASSVIPIGGRETQYF,TGTGCCAGCAGCGTAATCCCGATCGGGGGGCGAGAGACCCAGTACTTC
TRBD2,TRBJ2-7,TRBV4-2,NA,CASSQATSGRGKDYEQYF,TGTGCCAGCAGCCAAGCGACTAGCGGGAGAGGAAAAGATTACGAGCAGTACTTC
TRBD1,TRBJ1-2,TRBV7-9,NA,CASSLDRGNYGYTF,TGTGCCAGCAGCTTAGACAGGGGGAACTATGGCTACACCTTC
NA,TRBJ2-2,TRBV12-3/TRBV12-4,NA,CASSFWASGELFF,TGTGCCAGCAGTTTTTGGGCATCCGGGGAGCTGTTTTTT
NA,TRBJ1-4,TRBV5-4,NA,CASSSRHGGDEKLFF,TGTGCCAGCAGCTCTAGGCACGGAGGGGATGAAAAACTGTTTTTT
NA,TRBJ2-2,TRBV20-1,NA,CSASRSTGELFF,TGCAGTGCTAGTCGGAGCACCGGGGAGCTGTTTTTT
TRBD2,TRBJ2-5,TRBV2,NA,CASSELAGVQETQYF,TGTGCCAGCAGTGAATTGGCGGGGGTACAAGAGACCCAGTACTTC
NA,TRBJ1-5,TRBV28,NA,CASSLTGPGGNQPQHF,TGTGCCAGCAGCCTAACAGGGCCCGGTGGCAATCAGCCCCAGCATTTT
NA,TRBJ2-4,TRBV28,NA,CASSLALKNIQYF,TGTGCCAGCAGTCTAGCGCTCAAAAACATTCAGTACTTC
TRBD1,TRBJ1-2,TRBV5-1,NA,CASSLGQGLNYGYTF,TGCGCCAGCAGCTTAGGACAGGGACTTAACTATGGCTACACCTTC
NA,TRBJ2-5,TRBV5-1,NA,CASSRLGVEETQYF,TGCGCCAGCAGTCGCCTAGGAGTCGAAGAGACCCAGTACTTC
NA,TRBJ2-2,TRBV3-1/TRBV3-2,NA,CASSQLTNTGELFF,TGTGCCAGCAGCCAACTAACGAACACCGGGGAGCTGTTTTTT
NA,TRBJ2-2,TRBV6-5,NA,CASSYEKTNTGELFF,TGTGCCAGCAGTTATGAGAAGACGAACACCGGGGAGCTGTTTTTT
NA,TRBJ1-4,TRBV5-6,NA,CASSLARGGNEKLFF,TGTGCCAGCAGCTTGGCAAGAGGGGGTAATGAAAAACTGTTTTTT
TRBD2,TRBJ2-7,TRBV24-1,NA,CATSPTSGGVREQYF,TGTGCCACCAGTCCGACTAGCGGAGGCGTCCGGGAGCAGTACTTC
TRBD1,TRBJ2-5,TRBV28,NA,CASSLYPGQQETQYF,TGTGCCAGCAGTTTATACCCGGGACAGCAAGAGACCCAGTACTTC
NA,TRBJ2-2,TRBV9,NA,CASSVMRSQDSNRRRADTGELFF,TGTGCCAGCAGCGTAATGCGTTCCCAGGATTCAAACCGACGCAGGGCGGACACCGGGGAGCTGTTTTTT
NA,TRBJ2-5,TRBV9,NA,CASSGQMQGQETQYF,TGTGCCAGCAGCGGGCAGATGCAGGGGCAAGAGACCCAGTACTTC
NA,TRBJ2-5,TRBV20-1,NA,CSASSQYF,TGCAGTGCTAGCAGCCAGTACTTC